What follows are 6 T cell receptor beta chains derived from one specimen sequenced in a study of CD4+ T cells in melanoma. Clones were read by immunoSEQ multiplex PCR, and TCRdb kept only the in-frame ones, dropping some. This table has more than 110,000 clones, roughly 91% appearing once. The source of these receptors is a human donor with melanoma.

The gene calls are TRBV2 and TRBJ1-4; D perhaps matches TRBD1 (6 bases). This CDR3 is 15 amino acids long. Trimming left V 6 bases short and J 6 bases short, with 17 bases between. The germline V gene encodes CDR1 SNHLY and CDR2 FYNNEI. The CDR3 sequence is CASRPGGGAHEKLFF. The CDR3 bases are TGTGCCAGCAGGCCGGGAGGGGGGGCTCATGAAAAACTGTTTTTT.

The V call is TRBV9, the J call TRBJ1-3, with TRBD1 as a possible D gene (5 bases). This CDR3 has 15 amino acids. Germline V gives CDR1 SGDLS, CDR2 YYNGEE. V lost 5 bases to trimming and J lost 0 bases, with 12 bases between them. CDR3 loop: CASRRTDSSGNTIYF. CDR3 DNA: TGTGCCAGCAGACGCACCGACAGCTCTGGAAACACCATATATTTT.

The genes are TRBV21-1 and TRBJ1-2; no DNA check was done on the table's D call, TRBD1. TRBV21-1 is noted as a pseudogene. The CDR3 consists of 14 residues. The CDR3 is CASNQNIPYYGYTF. The DNA of the CDR3 is TGTGCCAGCAATCAGAACATCCCATACTATGGCTACACCTTC.

V gene TRBV28 combines with J gene TRBJ2-7; D gene unclear. V gave up 2 bases and J gave up 2 bases, with 7 bases separating them. Germline V gene sequence: CDR1 MDHEN, CDR2 SYDVKM. CDR3 size: 13 residues. In DNA, the CDR3 is TGTGCCAGCAGTTTAGTCAGACCCTACGAGCAGTACTTC. It codes for CASSLVRPYEQYF.

This clone was seen once. The chain joins TRBV6-6 to TRBJ2-5; 7 bases are shared with TRBD2. This CDR3 has 14 residues. V shed 6 bases and J 3 bases; nucleotides not matched to a gene: 7. Looked up from germline, CDR1 is MNHNY and CDR2 is SVGAGI (reference sequence). The CDR3, as DNA: TGTGCCAGCAGCAAAACTAGCGTAAAAGAGACCCAGTACTTC. Protein: CASSKTSVKETQYF.

This chain links TRBV2 with TRBJ2-3, with 10 bases identical to TRBD2. The V and J ends lost 4 bases and 8 bases, in that order; junction bases with no gene match: 9. This CDR3 is 15 amino acids long. The germline V gene encodes CDR1 SNHLY and CDR2 FYNNEI. The CDR3 nucleotides read TGTGCCAGCAGTGTGGCTAGCGGGGGCCGGGGTACGCAGTATTTT. Protein: CASSVASGGRGTQYF.